This TCR beta chain was sequenced during a study of shared clonotypes between healthy human individuals. In the study overall: Three CD4 naive, three CD4 memory, two CD8 naive and one CD8 memory plate were used per donor. The study, taken as a whole, reports: Rarefaction showed that sequencing of sorted subsets was incomplete (despite large depth).

This CDR3 region has 15 residues. V lost 7 bases, J lost 3 bases, and 19 bases lay in between. Germline V gene lookup returns CDR1 SNHLY and CDR2 FYNNEI. Note on this clone: Antigen specificity is unknown.

Naive CD8 cells lacked CD45RO, underwent positive selection for CCR7 and left out terminally differentiated effector memory CD45RA+ cells. Once extracted for a subset, genomic DNA was divided evenly among several immunoSEQ plates. Repertoires were generated with immunoSEQ multiplex PCR, while TCRdb's copy carries only in-frame clones and drops some. The table has about 2.1 million clones, 93% seen once. This chain connects TRBV2 to TRBJ2-7; tentatively, D is TRBD1 (6 bases). Sequenced sample: naive CD8+ T cells from PBMCs. The sequence derives from a man younger than 35 in good health. Some clones in this sample may be carry-over from other donors' samples. The CDR3 nucleotides are TGTGCCAGCATACGGGTGGGGGCCAGTATCTACGAGCAGTACTTC. Encoded protein: CASIRVGASIYEQYF.